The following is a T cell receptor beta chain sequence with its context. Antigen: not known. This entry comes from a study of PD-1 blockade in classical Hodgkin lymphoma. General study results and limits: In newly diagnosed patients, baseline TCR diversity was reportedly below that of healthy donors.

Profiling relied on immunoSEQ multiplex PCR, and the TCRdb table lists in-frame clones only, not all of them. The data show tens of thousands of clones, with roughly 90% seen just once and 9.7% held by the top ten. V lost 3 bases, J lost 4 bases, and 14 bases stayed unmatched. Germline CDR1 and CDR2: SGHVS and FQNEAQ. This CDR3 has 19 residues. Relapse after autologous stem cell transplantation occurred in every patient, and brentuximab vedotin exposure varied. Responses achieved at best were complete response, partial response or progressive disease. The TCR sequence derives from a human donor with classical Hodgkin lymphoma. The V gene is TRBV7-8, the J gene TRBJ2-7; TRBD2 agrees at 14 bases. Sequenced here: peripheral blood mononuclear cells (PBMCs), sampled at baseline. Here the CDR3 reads CASSFRTSGGRGALYEQYF. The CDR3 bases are TGTGCCAGCAGCTTCCGGACTAGCGGGGGGCGGGGCGCTCTTTACGAGCAGTACTTC.